A selection of T cell receptor beta chains follows, all from one sample in a study of early T cells in non-severe SARS-CoV-2 infection. One entry per CDR3 protein, called by TCRdb with MiXCR from the 5' RACE reads. The profile shows 32,000 or so distinct CDR3 sequences, around 6% of them singletons. The material sequenced was whole blood. The receptors come from an adult who was a healthcare worker with PCR-confirmed SARS-CoV-2 infection or an uninfected control (not recorded which). Each CDR3 is given with its conserved first and last residue. D genes are given only for firm matches. Rows may omit the clone size; those that give it use once, few, many or a size class.

CDR3 DNA,CDR3 protein,clone size,J gene,V gene,D gene
TGTGCCAGCAGCTTAGATGTAGGCACAGATACGCAGTATTTT,CASSLDVGTDTQYF,few,TRBJ2-3,TRBV7-9,-
TGTGCCTCCTCCCCGATTGGGGGGGCCTACAATGAGCAGTTCTTC,CASSPIGGAYNEQFF,many,TRBJ2-1,TRBV28,TRBD2
TGCAGTGCCAATTGGCCAGGGGATTATGGCTACACCTTC,CSANWPGDYGYTF,medium-sized,TRBJ1-2,TRBV20-1,-
TGCAGTGCTAGCAACAGAGGCTACGAGCAGTACTTC,CSASNRGYEQYF,few,TRBJ2-7,TRBV20-1,-
TGTGCCAGCAGACAAGAGACAGTGTATGGCTACACCTTC,CASRQETVYGYTF,many,TRBJ1-2,TRBV7-9,-
TGCGCCAGCAGCCAAGACCCCTTTTTCTCCAATGAGCAGTTCTTC,CASSQDPFFSNEQFF,many,TRBJ2-1,TRBV4-3,-
TGTGCCAGCAGCTTAGAGCGGGGGAACACTGAAGCTTTCTTT,CASSLERGNTEAFF,-,TRBJ1-1,TRBV7-2,-
TGTGCCAGCAGTTCGACAGGGAGTTCACCCCTCCACTTT,CASSSTGSSPLHF,many,TRBJ1-6,TRBV12-3/TRBV12-4,TRBD1
TGCGCCAGCAGAAACGTAAGACAGCTGAACACTGAAGCTTTCTTT,CASRNVRQLNTEAFF,-,TRBJ1-1,TRBV10-2,-
TGTGCCAGCAGCCAAGATCGGGCAGGTCCCACTCTCCGACTCGGCTCTGGAAACACCATATATTTT,CASSQDRAGPTLRLGSGNTIYF,many,TRBJ1-3,TRBV4-2,-
TGCGCCAGCAGCCAAGATAACGGGAGTAATAGCAATCAGCCCCAGCATTTT,CASSQDNGSNSNQPQHF,many,TRBJ1-5,TRBV4-3,-
TGTGCCACCAGTGAAGGGGGACGGTATAGCAATCAGCCCCAGCATTTT,CATSEGGRYSNQPQHF,many,TRBJ1-5,TRBV24-1,-
TGCAGTGAGAGCAGAAACACAGATACGCAGTATTTT,CSESRNTDTQYF,-,TRBJ2-3,TRBV20-1,-
TGCGCCAGCAGCCAAACCAACCAGGGTAGCTATGGCTACACCTTC,CASSQTNQGSYGYTF,many,TRBJ1-2,TRBV4-3,-
TGTGCCAGCAGTTTAGCGAGGGACAGGGGCTACACCTTC,CASSLARDRGYTF,few,TRBJ1-2,TRBV12-3/TRBV12-4,TRBD1
TGTGCCAGCAGCTTAAACGGTGTGAGCTCCTACAATGAGCAGTTCTTC,CASSLNGVSSYNEQFF,few,TRBJ2-1,TRBV7-2,-
TGCAGCGTTCTGGGAGTCGGGCAGGGCACTGAAGCTTTCTTT,CSVLGVGQGTEAFF,many,TRBJ1-1,TRBV29-1,-
TGTGCCAGCAGCCCCCCAATCACCTACGAGCAGTACTTC,CASSPPITYEQYF,-,TRBJ2-7,TRBV7-9,-
TGCAGTGCTAGTCGCAACGGGGGGGCCTACAATGAGCAGTTCTTC,CSASRNGGAYNEQFF,-,TRBJ2-1,TRBV20-1,TRBD2
TGTGCCAGCAGCCGAGAATCTAGGACAGAAAACATTCAGTACTTC,CASSRESRTENIQYF,many,TRBJ2-4,TRBV4-2,-
TGTGCCAGCAGCTTAGGAGGATACGGCTCCTACAATGAGCAGTTCTTC,CASSLGGYGSYNEQFF,many,TRBJ2-1,TRBV7-6,-
TGTGCCAGCAATGAGGGGTTCGAAGCTTTCTTT,CASNEGFEAFF,many,TRBJ1-1,TRBV6-1,-
TGCAGTGCTCGGACAGGGGCCTTGGATACGCAGTATTTT,CSARTGALDTQYF,many,TRBJ2-3,TRBV20-1,TRBD1
TGTGCCAGCAGCTTTGGAGCAGAGACCCAGTACTTC,CASSFGAETQYF,many,TRBJ2-5,TRBV7-2,-
TGTGCCAGCAGCCAAGAGGAATCTTCCCCGGGACAGTGGATACAGCCCCAGCATTTT,CASSQEESSPGQWIQPQHF,many,TRBJ1-5,TRBV4-2,TRBD1
TGTGCCAGCAGCTTAGTTGCCAGGGACGAAAAACTGTTTTTT,CASSLVARDEKLFF,many,TRBJ1-4,TRBV11-2,-
TGTGCCAGCAGTTACAACGGGGGGCTAGCGGGGCTTAATGAGCAGTTCTTC,CASSYNGGLAGLNEQFF,-,TRBJ2-1,TRBV6-5,TRBD2
TGTGCCAGCAGCTCGGAACAAATGTACTATGGCTACACCTTC,CASSSEQMYYGYTF,few,TRBJ1-2,TRBV7-9,-
TGTGCCAGCAGCCCAAGGGACAGGGGGAAACTCACTGAAGCTTTCTTT,CASSPRDRGKLTEAFF,-,TRBJ1-1,TRBV7-9,TRBD1
TGTGCCAGCAGCTCACAGGTTTCCTACGAGCAGTACTTC,CASSSQVSYEQYF,-,TRBJ2-7,TRBV7-9,-
TGCAGTGCCCCGGGACTAGGTGGGGAGACCCAGTACTTC,CSAPGLGGETQYF,many,TRBJ2-5,TRBV20-1,TRBD2
TGCGCCAGCAGCCAAGCGTTACCCCCCGGAAACACCATATATTTT,CASSQALPPGNTIYF,many,TRBJ1-3,TRBV4-3,-
TGTGCCAGCAGTGAAACAGGGGGTTCCGAGCAGTACTTC,CASSETGGSEQYF,many,TRBJ2-7,TRBV25-1,TRBD1
TGTGCCAGCAGCTTAGAGGCTAGCGGGGGGGCGTTTAATGAGCAGTTCTTC,CASSLEASGGAFNEQFF,many,TRBJ2-1,TRBV7-6,TRBD2
TGTGCCAGCAGCCAAGCCGGGGTGCGAGGTAACACTGAAGCTTTCTTT,CASSQAGVRGNTEAFF,-,TRBJ1-1,TRBV3-1,-